Listed below are T cell receptor beta chains from one sample, sequenced in a study of blood T cell repertoires in COVID-19. Only in-frame clones appear in the TCRdb table, and some are missing; sequencing was by immunoSEQ multiplex PCR. The top ten hold roughly 3.6% of the sample, which has over 120,000 clones, roughly 80% seen once. The source material was peripheral blood. The receptors originated from a man between 65 and 80 years old who had recovered from COVID-19. Both conserved end residues are part of each CDR3. Each record gives: V gene, D gene, J gene, clone size, CDR3 DNA, CDR3 protein. D genes are given only for firm matches. Only part of the rows carry a size: once, few, many, or a class if the clone is expanded.

v_gene: TRBV2; d_gene: TRBD2; j_gene: TRBJ2-7; abundance: NA; CDR3nt: TGTGCCAGCAGTGACCCGGGACTAGCGGCCCCCGGAAGTGAATTCTACGAGCAGTACTTC; CDR3aa: CASSDPGLAAPGSEFYEQYF
v_gene: TRBV7-8; d_gene: NA; j_gene: TRBJ2-3; abundance: NA; CDR3nt: TGTGCCAGCAGCTTTGACACGGGCACAGATACGCAGTATTTT; CDR3aa: CASSFDTGTDTQYF
v_gene: TRBV7-6; d_gene: TRBD1; j_gene: TRBJ1-2; abundance: NA; CDR3nt: TGTGCCAGCAGCCCATGGACAGGGGCTAACTATGGCTACACCTTC; CDR3aa: CASSPWTGANYGYTF
v_gene: TRBV24-1; d_gene: NA; j_gene: TRBJ2-3; abundance: once; CDR3nt: TGTGCCACCAGTGATCCGGGACAAGGCACAGATACGCAGTATTTT; CDR3aa: CATSDPGQGTDTQYF
v_gene: TRBV2; d_gene: TRBD1; j_gene: TRBJ1-1; abundance: NA; CDR3nt: TGTGCCAGCAGTCCACAGGGGGCGCGCACTGAAGCTTTCTTT; CDR3aa: CASSPQGARTEAFF
v_gene: TRBV27; d_gene: NA; j_gene: TRBJ2-3; abundance: once; CDR3nt: TGTGCCAGCAGTTCGGTCACAGATACGCAGTATTTT; CDR3aa: CASSSVTDTQYF
v_gene: TRBV2; d_gene: TRBD2; j_gene: TRBJ2-1; abundance: NA; CDR3nt: TGTGCCAGCACGTCTCAAGGACTAGCAGGCGCGGAGCAGTTCTTC; CDR3aa: CASTSQGLAGAEQFF
v_gene: TRBV5-4; d_gene: TRBD2; j_gene: TRBJ2-7; abundance: many; CDR3nt: TGTGCCAGCAGCTCCCCTTATAGCGGGAGTTACGAGCAGTACTTC; CDR3aa: CASSSPYSGSYEQYF
v_gene: TRBV18; d_gene: NA; j_gene: TRBJ2-1; abundance: NA; CDR3nt: TGTGCCAGCTCACCGGTCTCGGGACAACCAAAGTTCTTC; CDR3aa: CASSPVSGQPKFF
v_gene: TRBV11-2; d_gene: TRBD1; j_gene: TRBJ1-2; abundance: NA; CDR3nt: TGTGCCAGCAGCTTAACAGGGGGCAACTATGGCTACACCTTC; CDR3aa: CASSLTGGNYGYTF
v_gene: TRBV30; d_gene: TRBD1; j_gene: TRBJ1-5; abundance: NA; CDR3nt: TGTGCCTGGAGCTGGGGACAGGAGAATCAGCCCCAGCATTTT; CDR3aa: CAWSWGQENQPQHF
v_gene: TRBV11-2; d_gene: NA; j_gene: TRBJ2-5; abundance: NA; CDR3nt: TGTGCCAGCAGCTTGGGGCCCCCAGAGACCCAGTACTTC; CDR3aa: CASSLGPPETQYF
v_gene: TRBV7-9; d_gene: TRBD2; j_gene: TRBJ2-1; abundance: few; CDR3nt: TGTGCCAGCAGCTTATATGGGACTAGCGGGAGGAATGAGCAGTTCTTC; CDR3aa: CASSLYGTSGRNEQFF
v_gene: TRBV4-2; d_gene: NA; j_gene: TRBJ2-3; abundance: NA; CDR3nt: TGTGCCAGCAGCCAAGATTCCCTAGCTTCTACCACAGATACGCAGTATTTT; CDR3aa: CASSQDSLASTTDTQYF
v_gene: TRBV6-5; d_gene: NA; j_gene: TRBJ1-2; abundance: NA; CDR3nt: TGTGCCAGCAGTTACTCGAACCCACCGGGGGGCTACACCTTC; CDR3aa: CASSYSNPPGGYTF
v_gene: TRBV6-2/TRBV6-3; d_gene: TRBD1; j_gene: TRBJ2-7; abundance: NA; CDR3nt: TGTGCCAGCAGTTACTATTGGGGACAGGGGATCTCCTACGAGCAGTACTTC; CDR3aa: CASSYYWGQGISYEQYF
v_gene: TRBV29-1; d_gene: TRBD2; j_gene: TRBJ2-5; abundance: NA; CDR3nt: TGCAGCGGGCGGGGACTAGCGGGAGACAAAGAGACCCAGTACTTC; CDR3aa: CSGRGLAGDKETQYF
v_gene: TRBV6-1; d_gene: NA; j_gene: TRBJ2-1; abundance: NA; CDR3nt: TGTGCCAGCAGTGAAGGCATCAGACGGAGCTCCTACAATGAGCAGTTCTTC; CDR3aa: CASSEGIRRSSYNEQFF
v_gene: TRBV7-2; d_gene: NA; j_gene: TRBJ1-1; abundance: NA; CDR3nt: TGTGCCAGCACCAGGACAGTATACATTGAAGCTTTCTTT; CDR3aa: CASTRTVYIEAFF
v_gene: TRBV2; d_gene: NA; j_gene: TRBJ1-6; abundance: NA; CDR3nt: TGTGCCAGCAGTGAGGTGGAGGGGTCGGACTCACCCCTCCACTTT; CDR3aa: CASSEVEGSDSPLHF
v_gene: TRBV2; d_gene: NA; j_gene: TRBJ2-3; abundance: NA; CDR3nt: TGTGCCAGCAGTGAGGCAGACACAGATACGCAGTATTTT; CDR3aa: CASSEADTDTQYF
v_gene: TRBV27; d_gene: TRBD1; j_gene: TRBJ1-1; abundance: once; CDR3nt: TGTGCCAGCAGGCCACAGGGGACCCTCACTGAAGCTTTCTTT; CDR3aa: CASRPQGTLTEAFF
v_gene: TRBV3-1/TRBV3-2; d_gene: TRBD1; j_gene: TRBJ2-7; abundance: NA; CDR3nt: TGTGCCAGCAGCCAAGAGCGCAGGGGGTGTAGCTCCTACGAGCAGTACTTC; CDR3aa: CASSQERRGCSSYEQYF
v_gene: TRBV7-9; d_gene: NA; j_gene: TRBJ2-6; abundance: NA; CDR3nt: TGTGCCAGCAGCCCAAACAGGGCTTACTCTGGGGCCAACGTCCTGACTTTC; CDR3aa: CASSPNRAYSGANVLTF
v_gene: TRBV5-1; d_gene: NA; j_gene: TRBJ1-4; abundance: once; CDR3nt: TGCGCCAGCAGCTTGGATATTGTCAGGGGACCTGAAAAACTGTTTTTT; CDR3aa: CASSLDIVRGPEKLFF
v_gene: TRBV15; d_gene: NA; j_gene: TRBJ2-7; abundance: NA; CDR3nt: TGTGCCACCAGCCCTAAGGGGGGGAGCTACGAGCAGTACTTC; CDR3aa: CATSPKGGSYEQYF
v_gene: TRBV6-6; d_gene: NA; j_gene: TRBJ1-1; abundance: NA; CDR3nt: TGTGCCAGCAGTTACCGATCGGGGATCACTGAAGCTTTCTTT; CDR3aa: CASSYRSGITEAFF
v_gene: TRBV18; d_gene: NA; j_gene: TRBJ2-5; abundance: NA; CDR3nt: TGTGCCAGCACTTGGGGGCGCTCCCTCAAGGGAGAGACCCAGTACTTC; CDR3aa: CASTWGRSLKGETQYF
v_gene: TRBV30; d_gene: TRBD1; j_gene: TRBJ2-7; abundance: NA; CDR3nt: TGTGCCTGGAGCGACAGGGACTCCTACGAGCAGTACTTC; CDR3aa: CAWSDRDSYEQYF
v_gene: TRBV7-8; d_gene: NA; j_gene: TRBJ2-5; abundance: NA; CDR3nt: TGTGCCAGCAGCCCCAATGGGGGACAAATCCAAGAGACCCAGTACTTC; CDR3aa: CASSPNGGQIQETQYF
v_gene: TRBV29-1; d_gene: NA; j_gene: TRBJ2-1; abundance: NA; CDR3nt: TGCAGCCTCAGGGGTACCAGCGGGAATAGGGAGCAGTTCTTC; CDR3aa: CSLRGTSGNREQFF
v_gene: TRBV5-1; d_gene: NA; j_gene: TRBJ2-4; abundance: NA; CDR3nt: TGCGCCAGCAGACCGACCCGCCGGGATTACATTCAGTACTTC; CDR3aa: CASRPTRRDYIQYF
v_gene: TRBV19; d_gene: TRBD2; j_gene: TRBJ2-1; abundance: once; CDR3nt: TGTGCCAGTAGTAAGGCGCCTAGCGGGGCGAATGAGCAGTTCTTC; CDR3aa: CASSKAPSGANEQFF
v_gene: TRBV25-1; d_gene: TRBD2; j_gene: TRBJ2-7; abundance: NA; CDR3nt: TGTGCCAGCAGTCTAGCGGGATCGGACGAGCAGTACTTC; CDR3aa: CASSLAGSDEQYF
v_gene: TRBV6-5; d_gene: TRBD2; j_gene: TRBJ2-7; abundance: NA; CDR3nt: TGTGCCAGCAGTCCTAGCGGGACAGCCTACGAGCAGTACTTC; CDR3aa: CASSPSGTAYEQYF
v_gene: TRBV9; d_gene: NA; j_gene: TRBJ2-7; abundance: NA; CDR3nt: TGTGCCAGCAGCCCGAGTTGGGACAACTCCTACGAGCAGTACTTC; CDR3aa: CASSPSWDNSYEQYF
v_gene: TRBV3-1/TRBV3-2; d_gene: NA; j_gene: TRBJ2-4; abundance: NA; CDR3nt: TGTGCCAGCAGCCTCCCTACCCCAGCGGAAAAAGCGGGCAAGAACATTCAGTACTTC; CDR3aa: CASSLPTPAEKAGKNIQYF
v_gene: TRBV18; d_gene: NA; j_gene: TRBJ1-1; abundance: few; CDR3nt: TGTGCCAGCTCACCACAGTCGGCCCGGGACACTGAAGCTTTCTTT; CDR3aa: CASSPQSARDTEAFF
v_gene: TRBV2; d_gene: TRBD2; j_gene: TRBJ2-7; abundance: NA; CDR3nt: TGTGCCAGCAGCCTCGCCCGGGACTACTCCTACGAGCAGTACTTC; CDR3aa: CASSLARDYSYEQYF
v_gene: TRBV19; d_gene: TRBD1; j_gene: TRBJ1-2; abundance: NA; CDR3nt: TGTGCCAGTAGCCCAACCGGGACAGGGCCACTTAGGACCTTC; CDR3aa: CASSPTGTGPLRTF
v_gene: TRBV12-3/TRBV12-4; d_gene: NA; j_gene: TRBJ1-1; abundance: once; CDR3nt: TGTGCCAGCAGGCTCGAGATGAACACTGAAGCTTTCTTT; CDR3aa: CASRLEMNTEAFF
v_gene: TRBV10-3; d_gene: NA; j_gene: TRBJ1-1; abundance: NA; CDR3nt: TGTGCCATCAGTGAAAGAGGAGACACTGAAGCTTTCTTT; CDR3aa: CAISERGDTEAFF
v_gene: TRBV2; d_gene: NA; j_gene: TRBJ1-2; abundance: NA; CDR3nt: TGTGCCAGCTTTGAGGGTTGGGCAACAGCTAACTATGGCTACACCTTC; CDR3aa: CASFEGWATANYGYTF
v_gene: TRBV30; d_gene: TRBD2; j_gene: TRBJ2-2; abundance: NA; CDR3nt: TGTGCCTGGACCGGACTAGCGGGAGGATTTAACACCGGGGAGCTGTTTTTT; CDR3aa: CAWTGLAGGFNTGELFF
v_gene: TRBV9; d_gene: NA; j_gene: TRBJ2-7; abundance: few; CDR3nt: TGTGCCAGCAGCGTAGGAGGGAGCTCCTACGAGCAGTACTTC; CDR3aa: CASSVGGSSYEQYF
v_gene: TRBV30; d_gene: NA; j_gene: TRBJ2-1; abundance: NA; CDR3nt: TGTGCCTGGAGTAAGGGGATTGAGCAGTTCTTC; CDR3aa: CAWSKGIEQFF